Shown below are 14 T cell receptor beta chains from a single sample sequenced in a study of T cells in tumors after PD-1 blockade. Produced via immunoSEQ multiplex PCR; TCRdb's table is partial and in-frame only. The table has a few thousand clones, roughly two thirds seen once. This material consisted of tumor tissue, taken before anti-PD-1 treatment. The receptors were sampled from a human donor with basal cell carcinoma.

The rearrangement links TRBV12-3 or TRBV12-4 to TRBJ1-1; no clear D gene. The CDR3 length is 12 residues. V lost 6 bases and J lost 2, with 7 bases in between. The CDR3, as DNA: TGTGCCAGCAGCTACGTTAACACTGAAGCTTTCTTT. It codes for CASSYVNTEAFF.

The chain has TRBV20-1 and TRBJ2-7; 7 bases fit TRBD1. Germline CDR1 is DFQATT and CDR2 is SNEGSKA (reference sequence). The CDR3 length is 11 residues. V lost 4 bases and J lost 4; bases outside the gene matches: 1. CDR3 residues: CSANRGYEQYF. For the CDR3, the DNA is TGCAGTGCTAACAGGGGTTACGAGCAGTACTTC.

The chain uses TRBV9 and TRBJ2-3; TRBD2 agrees at 11 bases. From germline, CDR1 is SGDLS and CDR2 YYNGEE. This CDR3 spans 17 amino acids. Trimming cost V 0 bases and J 3 bases; bases outside gene matches: 6. The CDR3 spells CASSVGLAGRGTDTQYF. CDR3 in DNA: TGTGCCAGCAGCGTAGGACTAGCGGGAAGGGGGACAGATACGCAGTATTTT.

The rearrangement uses TRBV4-1 and TRBJ1-1, with no clear D. The CDR3 runs to 15 residues. CDR1 and CDR2 from the germline V gene are MGHRA and YSYEKL. V gave up 1 base and J gave up 2 bases, with 11 bases separating them. Written as DNA, the CDR3 is TGCGCCAGCAGCCAAGCCGGCGGGAAAAACACTGAAGCTTTCTTT. Translation gives CASSQAGGKNTEAFF.

This chain links TRBV12-3 or TRBV12-4 with TRBJ2-7, with D maybe TRBD1 (5 bases). V shed 6 bases and J shed 3 bases, with 12 bases lying between them. The CDR3 covers 13 residues. The CDR3 DNA follows: TGTGCCAGCAGCCAAGACACAGGCTACGAGCAGTACTTC. It codes for CASSQDTGYEQYF.

This chain connects TRBV6-5 to TRBJ2-3; no definite D call. This CDR3 has 15 amino acids. The germline V gene has CDR1 MNHEY and CDR2 SVGAGI. Trimming removed 2 bases at V and 2 bases at J, with 11 bases between. CDR3 sequence reads: CASSYDDFYTDTQYF. DNA for the CDR3: TGTGCCAGCAGTTACGACGATTTTTACACAGATACGCAGTATTTT.

The chain links TRBV19 to TRBJ2-2; no firm D call. V was trimmed by 9 bases and J by 0 bases, leaving 5 bases between them. The CDR3 spans 12 residues. CDR1 is LNHDA, CDR2 SQIVND, per germline (reference sequence). CDR3 in DNA: TGTGCCAGCGATCCGAACACCGGGGAGCTGTTTTTT. Translating it yields CASDPNTGELFF.

V and J are TRBV5-6 and TRBJ1-1; D remains ambiguous. V lost 1 base to trimming and J lost 4 bases, with 8 bases between them. Germline V CDR1 and CDR2: SGHDT, YYEEEE. The CDR3 sequence is 13 residues long. The DNA for the CDR3 is TGTGCCAGCAGCTTGAAACATATCACTGAAGCTTTCTTT. Protein product: CASSLKHITEAFF.

The chain links TRBV18 to TRBJ1-1; possible D gene TRBD1, 5 bases. The V gene's germline CDR1 is KGHSH and CDR2 LQKENI. V dropped 3 bases and J dropped 1 base, with 18 bases sitting between them. The CDR3 spans 17 residues. This chain's CDR3 is CASSPVAVTGPNTEAFF. The CDR3 DNA sequence: TGTGCCAGCTCACCCGTCGCAGTAACGGGGCCGAACACTGAAGCTTTCTTT.

This chain connects TRBV28 to TRBJ2-7; D call uncertain. The V gene's germline CDR1 is MDHEN and CDR2 SYDVKM. V was trimmed by 5 bases and J by 6 bases, leaving 20 bases between them. CDR3 size: 15 residues. CDR3 nucleotides: TGTGCCAGCAGTACGCCGGGCCAGGCTACGGGCGAGCAGTACTTC. Its protein product is CASSTPGQATGEQYF.

Sample share makes this clone medium-sized. The chain employs TRBV15 and TRBJ2-1; D might be TRBD2 (5 bases). In germline, CDR1 is LNHNV, CDR2 YYDKDF (reference sequence). Trimming took 4 bases from V and 7 from J, leaving 17 bases between them. CDR3 length: 15 amino acids. CDR3 sequence reads: CATSTIIDPGNEQFF. CDR3 nucleotides: TGTGCCACCAGCACCATCATTGATCCGGGGAATGAGCAGTTCTTC.

J is TRBJ2-1 and V is TRBV27; 10 bases map to TRBD2. The germline gives CDR1 MNHEY, CDR2 SMNVEV (reference sequence). V lost 3 bases to trimming and J lost 8 bases; unmatched junction nucleotides: 4. CDR3 length: 14 residues. The CDR3 sequence: CASSLSSGSHEQFF. CDR3 in DNA: TGTGCCAGCAGTTTGTCTAGCGGGAGCCATGAGCAGTTCTTC.

This chain links TRBV28 with TRBJ1-1, with D unresolved. CDR3 size: 14 residues. V lost 8 bases and J 1 base, leaving 14 bases between the germline ends. Germline CDR1 reads MDHEN; CDR2 reads SYDVKM. CDR3 residues: CASWAPRGNTEAFF. CDR3 DNA sequence: TGTGCCAGCTGGGCCCCCCGGGGGAACACTGAAGCTTTCTTT. The entire variable domain, with the rest obtained from reference TRBV28 and TRBJ1-1, is as follows: DVKVTQSSRYLVKRTGEKVFLECVQDMDHENMFWYRQDPGLGLRLIYFSYDVKMKEKGDIPEGYSVSREKKERFSLILESASTNQTSMYLCASWAPRGNTEAFFGQGTRLTVV.

The rearrangement joins TRBV6-1 to TRBJ1-6, with D hard to call. Per the germline V gene, CDR1 is MNHNS and CDR2 is SASEGT. V was trimmed by 2 bases and J by 8 bases, leaving 7 bases between them. The CDR3 covers 13 residues. CDR3 in DNA: TGTGCCAGCAGTGAATTGGCCTATTCACCCCTCCACTTT. It encodes CASSELAYSPLHF.